This paragraph covers one TCR beta chain sequence. Its specificity is not known. This specimen comes from a study of CD8 T cells in ankylosing spondylitis. Study results and caveats: Clones linked with disease were CD8+ and fairly uncommon in the peripheral blood. Some motif variants had been reported before (in reactive arthritis synovial fluid and blood). Reports say disease-linked clones showed up significantly more in matched ankylosing spondylitis synovial fluid.

TCR beta libraries were made by quantitative 5'-RACE with molecular barcodes. TCRdb re-called the 5' RACE reads with MiXCR, one entry per CDR3 protein. Counted here are under 250,000 distinct CDR3 sequences, around 11% occurring once; the ten biggest clones make up 6.8%. Germline trimming cut 4 bases from V and 4 bases from J; bases unmatched to any gene: 8. This CDR3 has 15 residues. Germline assignment: CDR1 SGHKS and CDR2 YYEKEE (reference sequence). The sample comprised blood, either unsorted or a sorted T cell fraction (not recorded which). The chain has TRBV5-5 and TRBJ1-3; 7 nucleotides match TRBD1. The sequence was collected from a male donor with ankylosing spondylitis or in good health (not recorded which). The CDR3 region has the DNA TGTGCCAGCAGCCGCGCAGGGGGATCGGGAAACACCATATATTTT. Its protein product is CASSRAGGSGNTIYF.